The 4 T cell receptor beta chains below come from one sample, sequenced in a study of T cell repertoires in cytomegalovirus infection. TCRdb independently ran MiXCR on the reads; one entry per CDR3 protein. Among some 240,000 distinct CDR3 sequences listed, more than 15% were seen once. The source material was CD8+ T cells from PBMCs. The receptors stem from a human donor in good health (CMV status not recorded). Some clones in this sample may be carry-over from other donors' samples.

This clonotype appeared a few times. The chain combines TRBV6-2 or TRBV6-3 with TRBJ1-2; D is perhaps TRBD1 (6 bases). Germline lookup yields CDR1 MNHEY and CDR2 SVGEGT. V gave up 2 bases and J gave up 4 bases, with 17 bases separating them. This CDR3 has 16 amino acids. The CDR3 DNA follows: TGTGCCAGCAGTTACCCCGGACAGTCTGGCGGCTATGGCTACACCTTC. It specifies CASSYPGQSGGYGYTF.

There are many counts of this clonotype. This chain connects TRBV7-9 to TRBJ2-5; D could derive from TRBD1 or TRBD2 (5 bases each). This CDR3 is built from 20 residues. Looked up from germline, CDR1 is SEHNR and CDR2 is FQNEAQ (reference sequence). The germline V and J ends were trimmed by 3 bases and 10 bases, with 36 bases remaining between them. The DNA of the CDR3 is TGTGCCAGCAGCTTCCCCGGAGTGGGACCCCTCGAACTTGGAGAAGTGAGCCAGTACTTC. It encodes CASSFPGVGPLELGEVSQYF.

This chain joins TRBV15 and TRBJ2-5; the D gene could be TRBD1 or TRBD2 (5 bases each). Trimming cost V 1 base and J 2 bases, with 23 bases left between them. Per germline, CDR1 LNHNV and CDR2 YYDKDF (reference sequence). The CDR3 is made up of 19 amino acids. The CDR3 loop is CATSRGADVGVGVQETQYF. DNA of the CDR3: TGTGCCACCAGCAGAGGCGCCGACGTGGGGGTCGGAGTACAAGAGACCCAGTACTTC.

This clonotype appeared many times. V is TRBV19 and J is TRBJ1-1; TRBD1 is a possible D gene (6 bases). V was shortened by 5 bases and J by 0 bases, with 10 bases between the two germline ends. The CDR3 contains 14 residues. Germline loops: CDR1 LNHDA, CDR2 SQIVND (reference sequence). CDR3 loop: CASSGQSMNTEAFF. CDR3 coding DNA: TGTGCCAGTAGTGGACAGAGCATGAACACTGAAGCTTTCTTT.